The 28 T cell receptor beta chains given below trace back to one sample, sequenced in a study of blood T cell repertoires in COVID-19. Using immunoSEQ multiplex PCR, the repertoire was profiled, and TCRdb retains in-frame clones only, with some absent. The sample lists 20,000 to 30,000 clones, 82% occurring once. The source material was peripheral blood. Every receptor here comes from a human donor in a cohort sampled during active COVID-19.

The V call is TRBV9, the J call TRBJ2-7; TRBD2 might be the D (6 bases). Germline CDR1 reads SGDLS; CDR2 reads YYNGEE. V was clipped by 0 bases and J by 3 bases, with 7 bases between them. The CDR3 contains 13 residues. CDR3 sequence (DNA): TGTGCCAGCAGCGTAGGCGGGGTCTACGAGCAGTACTTC. It encodes CASSVGGVYEQYF.

The gene calls are TRBV30 and TRBJ1-2; no clear D. The CDR3 length is 12 residues. Germline CDR1 reads GTSNPN; CDR2 reads SVGIG (reference sequence). V gave up 0 bases and J gave up 4 bases, with 6 bases separating them. The CDR3 protein is CAWSVSGYGYTF. As DNA, the CDR3 is TGTGCCTGGAGTGTATCAGGCTATGGCTACACCTTC.

This sequence joins TRBV7-3 and TRBJ2-2; D unresolved. Trimming stripped 4 bases from V and 7 bases from J, with 13 bases between. The CDR3 spans 14 residues. CDR1 SGHTA and CDR2 FQGTGA come from the germline V gene. CDR3 sequence: CASSSSIVGGELFF. Here the CDR3 DNA reads TGTGCCAGCAGCTCTAGTATCGTCGGCGGGGAGCTGTTTTTT.

The gene calls are TRBV4-3 and TRBJ2-5; 9 bases line up with TRBD1. Germline CDR1 LGHNA, CDR2 YSLEER. V lost 4 bases and J lost 5; bases outside the gene matches: 17. The CDR3 spans 18 residues. This chain's CDR3 is CASSPRGRTGEVLETQYF. The CDR3 coding sequence is TGCGCCAGCAGCCCGAGGGGGAGGACAGGGGAGGTTTTGGAGACCCAGTACTTC.

In DNA form, the CDR3 reads TGTGCCACCAGCCCGCGGCAGACTTACAATGAGCAGTTCTTC. Translating gives CATSPRQTYNEQFF. This chain joins TRBV15 and TRBJ2-1, with D unclear. Trimming removed 5 bases from V and 4 bases from J, with 12 bases in between. This CDR3 region has 14 residues. The V gene's germline CDR1 is LNHNV and CDR2 YYDKDF (reference sequence).

In this sample, this clone turned up a few times. The chain employs TRBV21-1 and TRBJ1-5; the DNA was not used to check the table's D call, TRBD1. TRBV21-1 is a pseudogene locus. The CDR3 contains 18 residues. CDR3 in DNA: TGTGCCAGCAGCAAAACCGAGGACAGGGGGATAGTATGTCAGCCCCAGCATTTT. Translating it yields CASSKTEDRGIVCQPQHF.

The V gene is TRBV30, the J gene TRBJ2-4, with 11 positions matching TRBD2. Germline V gene sequence: CDR1 GTSNPN, CDR2 SVGIG (reference sequence). Trimming at V came to 5 bases and at J to 5 bases, leaving 11 bases not matched to a gene. The CDR3 contains 16 residues. CDR3 sequence: CAWGGHSGRAQNIQYF. The CDR3 coding sequence is TGTGCCTGGGGTGGCCATAGCGGGAGGGCCCAAAACATTCAGTACTTC.

The gene calls are TRBV11-2 and TRBJ2-7; 13 bases line up with TRBD2. Germline CDR1 reads SGHAT; CDR2 reads FQNNGV. The CDR3 has 18 residues. V shed 5 bases, J shed 5 bases, and the junction held 15 bases outside the gene matches. The CDR3 sequence: CASSTGGTSGASQHEQYF. Here the CDR3 DNA reads TGTGCCAGCAGCACGGGCGGGACTAGCGGGGCCTCCCAACACGAGCAGTACTTC.

The genes are TRBV27 and TRBJ1-6, with D uncertain. Germline V gene sequence: CDR1 MNHEY, CDR2 SMNVEV (reference sequence). Trimming removed 7 bases from V and 1 base from J, with 11 bases in between. The CDR3 sequence is 15 residues long. The CDR3 protein is CASTSGISYNSPLHF. Here the CDR3 DNA reads TGTGCCAGCACTAGCGGGATATCCTATAATTCACCCCTCCACTTT.

This clone was detected once. This chain uses TRBV5-4 with TRBJ1-4, with D possibly TRBD1 on 5 matching bases. Germline CDR1 is SGHNT and CDR2 is YYREEE (reference sequence). Trimming removed 2 bases at V and 8 bases at J, with 19 bases between. The CDR3 consists of 16 residues. The CDR3 coding sequence is TGTGCCAGCAGCTTAAAGGCAGGGTCTCCTTCCGAAAAACTGTTTTTT. Translating gives CASSLKAGSPSEKLFF.

The CDR3 nucleotides are TGTGCCACCTCTCTCTGGGGGACAGGGGAAGCTTTCTTT. As protein: CATSLWGTGEAFF. The chain recombines TRBV28 with TRBJ1-1; 9 nucleotides match TRBD1. V dropped 10 bases and J dropped 8; count of bases not matched to a gene: 11. This CDR3 has 13 amino acids. CDR1 is MDHEN and CDR2 is SYDVKM in the germline V gene.

The chain links TRBV4-3 to TRBJ2-4; 8 positions agree with TRBD2. V was pared by 3 bases and J by 8 bases, with 6 bases of the junction left unmatched. The CDR3 sequence is 14 residues long. Germline V gives CDR1 LGHNA, CDR2 YSLEER. Written as DNA, the CDR3 is TGCGCCAGCAGCCAGGTGTCACTAGCGGACATTCAGTACTTC. Translated, it gives CASSQVSLADIQYF.

The genes are TRBV5-1 and TRBJ1-2, with D perhaps matching TRBD1 (5 bases). Germline CDR1 and CDR2: SGHRS and YFSETQ. The CDR3 spans 14 residues. Trimming stripped 3 bases from V and 3 bases from J, with 12 bases between. The CDR3 DNA reads as TGCGCCAGCAGCTCGGGAGGGGACGACTATGGCTACACCTTC. It is translated as CASSSGGDDYGYTF.

CDR3 in amino acids: CATSTPRDRLSYEQYF. The CDR3 bases are TGTGCCACTTCAACCCCCCGGGACAGGCTATCCTACGAGCAGTACTTC. The chain couples TRBV28 to TRBJ2-7, with 8 nucleotides matching TRBD1. Germline V gene lookup returns CDR1 MDHEN and CDR2 SYDVKM. The CDR3 is made up of 16 amino acids. V trimming: 10 bases; J trimming: 1 base; junction bases outside the gene matches: 15.

The chain recombines TRBV6-1 with TRBJ2-7, with D possibly TRBD2 on 6 matching bases. The V and J ends lost 0 bases and 3 bases respectively, with 15 bases between them. This CDR3 has 16 amino acids. The germline V gene has CDR1 MNHNS and CDR2 SASEGT. This chain's CDR3 is CASSEAGGTEVYEQYF. The DNA for the CDR3 is TGTGCCAGCAGTGAAGCGGGCGGGACGGAGGTCTACGAGCAGTACTTC.

The chain has TRBV7-3 and TRBJ1-1; 11 nucleotides agree with TRBD1. The CDR3 consists of 17 residues. Germline lookup yields CDR1 SGHTA and CDR2 FQGTGA. V lost 6 bases and J lost 4; bases outside the gene matches: 13. DNA of the CDR3: TGTGCCAGCAGGTCACTCCCGGGACAGGGGGTTGGCACTGAAGCTTTCTTT. Translation gives CASRSLPGQGVGTEAFF.

The rearrangement uses TRBV11-3 and TRBJ2-2; TRBD1 matches 11 bases. Germline CDR1 is SGHNT and CDR2 is YENEEA. The length of the CDR3 is 17 residues. V shed 4 bases and J 6 bases; nucleotides not matched to a gene: 10. CDR3 in amino acids: CASSSRPGTGGAGELFF. The CDR3 region has the DNA TGTGCCAGCAGCTCCCGTCCCGGGACAGGGGGAGCCGGGGAGCTGTTTTTT.

The rearrangement joins TRBV11-3 to TRBJ1-6, with TRBD1 matching over 7 bases. Trimming took 1 base from V and 12 from J; bases not matched to a gene: 0. CDR3 length equals 12 residues. Germline CDR1 and CDR2: SGHNT and YENEEA. Here the CDR3 reads CASSLGTGPLHF. DNA of the CDR3: TGTGCCAGCAGCTTAGGGACAGGACCCCTCCACTTT.

This chain joins TRBV10-3 and TRBJ2-5; 7 bases agree with TRBD2. Germline V gene lookup returns CDR1 ENHRY and CDR2 SYGVKD. V trimming: 4 bases; J trimming: 1 base; junction bases outside the gene matches: 6. This CDR3 comprises 15 residues. The CDR3 sequence is CAISGGGGGQETQYF. The DNA of the CDR3 is TGTGCCATCAGTGGCGGCGGCGGGGGCCAAGAGACCCAGTACTTC.

The rearrangement uses TRBV6-5 and TRBJ1-2; D may be TRBD1 (5 bases). The CDR3 sequence is 12 residues long. The germline V gene has CDR1 MNHEY and CDR2 SVGAGI. Deletions cut 6 bases from V and 4 bases from J, with 9 bases between. The CDR3 sequence: CASSSGPYGYTF. The CDR3 DNA is TGTGCCAGCAGCTCAGGGCCCTATGGCTACACCTTC.

This CDR3 reads CSVVWGPGGLRTEAFF. In DNA, the CDR3 is TGCAGCGTTGTTTGGGGGCCAGGGGGGTTGAGGACTGAAGCTTTCTTT. The V gene is TRBV29-1, the J gene TRBJ1-1; 7 bases match TRBD1. Per the germline V gene, CDR1 is SQVTM and CDR2 is ANQGSEA. V dropped 4 bases and J dropped 5; count of bases not matched to a gene: 16. The CDR3 covers 16 residues.

The rearrangement joins TRBV24-1 to TRBJ2-3, with a possible D match to TRBD2 (5 bases). Per the germline V gene, CDR1 is KGHDR and CDR2 is SFDVKD. The CDR3 loop spans 16 amino acids. V gave up 2 bases and J gave up 1 base, with 12 bases separating them. CDR3 DNA: TGTGCCACCAGTGATTCAGGAGGTGTAGGCACAGATACGCAGTATTTT. Residues: CATSDSGGVGTDTQYF.

The V call is TRBV7-2, the J call TRBJ1-1, with TRBD1 identical over 7 bases. CDR3 size: 15 residues. Germline V CDR1 and CDR2: SGHTA, FQGNSA. V gave up 2 bases and J gave up 1 base; unmatched junction bases: 4. The CDR3 spells CASSLSTGSNTEAFF. The DNA for the CDR3 is TGTGCCAGCAGCTTATCGACAGGGTCGAACACTGAAGCTTTCTTT.

This clone appeared a single time. The V gene is TRBV10-3, the J gene TRBJ1-6; TRBD1 agrees at 7 bases. There are 13 residues in the CDR3. CDR1 ENHRY and CDR2 SYGVKD come from the germline V gene. The V and J ends lost 6 bases and 8 bases, in that order; junction bases with no gene match: 4. CDR3 nucleotide sequence: TGTGCCATCAGGTCAGGGGGAGATTCACCCCTCCACTTT. It encodes CAIRSGGDSPLHF.

The rearrangement links TRBV2 to TRBJ2-5, with 8 bases lining up with TRBD1. CDR3 length equals 12 residues. The V gene end was trimmed by 6 bases and the J gene end by 5 bases; junction bases not matched to a gene: 2. Looked up from germline, CDR1 is SNHLY and CDR2 is FYNNEI. In DNA, the CDR3 is TGTGCCAGCAGCAGGGGGCGGGAGACCCAGTACTTC. This translates into CASSRGRETQYF.

This rearrangement joins TRBV24-1 to TRBJ2-5, with 10 bases lining up with TRBD1. Trimming removed 0 bases from V and 3 bases from J; junction bases left unmatched: 12. The CDR3 extends over 19 amino acids. The germline V gene encodes CDR1 KGHDR and CDR2 SFDVKD. The CDR3 spells CATSDLLSPGQGKEETQYF. The CDR3 DNA reads as TGTGCCACCAGTGATTTGCTCTCACCGGGACAGGGGAAAGAAGAGACCCAGTACTTC.

This clone occurred a few times. V gene TRBV6-6 combines with J gene TRBJ1-6, with 8 bases lining up with TRBD1. The CDR3 is 16 residues long. CDR1 is MNHNY and CDR2 is SVGAGI in the germline V gene (reference sequence). The ends lost 6 bases at V and 9 bases at J; junction bases unmatched: 13. DNA of the CDR3: TGTGCCAGCAGCCAGACAGGGGCATGGATAGGTTCACCCCTCCACTTT. As protein: CASSQTGAWIGSPLHF.

This chain connects TRBV9 to TRBJ1-6; the match to TRBD1 covers 7 bases. The CDR3 runs 15 residues. The V gene's germline CDR1 is SGDLS and CDR2 YYNGEE. V gave up 4 bases and J gave up 3 bases; unmatched junction bases: 4. CDR3 in DNA: TGTGCCAGCAGCACAGGGGACGGCTATAATTCACCCCTCCACTTT. This codes for CASSTGDGYNSPLHF.